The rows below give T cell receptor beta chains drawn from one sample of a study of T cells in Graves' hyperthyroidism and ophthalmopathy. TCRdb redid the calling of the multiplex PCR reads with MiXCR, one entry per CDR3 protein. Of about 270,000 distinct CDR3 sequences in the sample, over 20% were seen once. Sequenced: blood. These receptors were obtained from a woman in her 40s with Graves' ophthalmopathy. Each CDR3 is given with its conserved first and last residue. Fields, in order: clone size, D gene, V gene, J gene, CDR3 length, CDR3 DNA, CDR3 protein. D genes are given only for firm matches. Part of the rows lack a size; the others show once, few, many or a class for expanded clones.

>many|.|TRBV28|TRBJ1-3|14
TGTGCCAGCAGTCCGAGGATCCTTGGAAACACCATATATTTT
CASSPRILGNTIYF
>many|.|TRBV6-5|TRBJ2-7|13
TGTGCCAGCAGTTTCCGGAGCTCCTACGAGCAGTACTTC
CASSFRSSYEQYF
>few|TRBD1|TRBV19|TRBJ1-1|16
TGTGCCAGTAGGCCCCCGACAGGGTCGTCCCTGAGGGATGCTTTCTTT
CASRPPTGSSLRDAFF
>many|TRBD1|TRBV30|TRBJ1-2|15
TGTGCTTTAGGCTCCAGACAGGGCAACAACTATGGCTACACCTTC
CALGSRQGNNYGYTF
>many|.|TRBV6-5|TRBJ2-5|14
TGTGCCAGCACTAAGGGGATGTTGGGAGAGACCCAGTACTTC
CASTKGMLGETQYF
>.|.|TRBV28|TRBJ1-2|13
TGTGCCAGCAGTTTTACGCAATACTATGGCTACACCTTC
CASSFTQYYGYTF
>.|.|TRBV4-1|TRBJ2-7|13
TGCGCCAGCAGCCAGGCCGACTATTACGAGCAGTACTTC
CASSQADYYEQYF
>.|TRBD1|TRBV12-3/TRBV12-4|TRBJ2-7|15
TGTGCCAGCAGTTTACCCGGGACAGGGCGATTGGAGCAGTACTTC
CASSLPGTGRLEQYF
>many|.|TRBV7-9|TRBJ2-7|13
TGTGCCAGCAGCTCCGCCACCTCCTACGAGCAGTACTTC
CASSSATSYEQYF
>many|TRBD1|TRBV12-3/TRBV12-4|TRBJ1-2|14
TGTGCCAGCGCCCCGGGACAGATTAACTATGGCTACACCTTC
CASAPGQINYGYTF
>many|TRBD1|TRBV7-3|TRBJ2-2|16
TGTGCCAGCAGCTTGACAGGGGGCATCAACACCGGGGAGCTGTTTTTT
CASSLTGGINTGELFF
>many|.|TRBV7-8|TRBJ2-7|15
TGTGCCAGCAGCTTACAACACAGGGGACTCTACGAGCAGTACTTC
CASSLQHRGLYEQYF
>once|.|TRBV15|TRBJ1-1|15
TGTGCCACCAGCAGAGAGTCTTTGAGGGGCGCTGAAGCTTTCTTT
CATSRESLRGAEAFF
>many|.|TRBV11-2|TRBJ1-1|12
TGTGCCAGCAGCTTAGGGCAGCCTGAAGCTTTCTTT
CASSLGQPEAFF
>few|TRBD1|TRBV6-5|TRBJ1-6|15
TGTGCCAGCAGTTACTCGTGGACAGGGGTTTCACCCCTCCACTTT
CASSYSWTGVSPLHF
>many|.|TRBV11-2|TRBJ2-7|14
TGTGCCAGCAGCCCGGGGGGACAGTTCTACGAGCAGTACTTC
CASSPGGQFYEQYF
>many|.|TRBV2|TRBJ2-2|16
TGTGCCAGCAGCGGGCGCGGGACCAGAAACACCGGGGAGCTGTTTTTT
CASSGRGTRNTGELFF
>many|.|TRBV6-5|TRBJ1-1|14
TGTGCCAGCAGTTGGGGGGCGGAGGGCACTGAAGCTTTCTTT
CASSWGAEGTEAFF
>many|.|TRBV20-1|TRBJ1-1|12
TGCAGTGCGCAGGGTGTGAACACTGAAGCTTTCTTT
CSAQGVNTEAFF
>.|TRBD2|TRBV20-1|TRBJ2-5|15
TGCAGTGCTATGACTAGCGGGGGGCCGGGGGAGACCCAGTACTTC
CSAMTSGGPGETQYF
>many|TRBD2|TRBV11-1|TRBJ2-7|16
TGTGCCAGCAGCTTAGCCGCCGGGAGGGCCGCCTACGAGCAGTACTTC
CASSLAAGRAAYEQYF
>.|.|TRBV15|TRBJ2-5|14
TGTGCCACCAGCAGAGGAGGGAACCAAGAGACCCAGTACTTC
CATSRGGNQETQYF
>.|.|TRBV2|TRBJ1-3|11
TGTGCCAGCAAAGCGATAAACACCATATATTTT
CASKAINTIYF
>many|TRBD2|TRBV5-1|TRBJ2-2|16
TGCGCCAGCAGCTTGAGGGTAGCGGGAGAGTCCGGGGAGCTGTTTTTT
CASSLRVAGESGELFF
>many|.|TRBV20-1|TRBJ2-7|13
TGCAGTGCTGAGACCGGAGTCGGGTACGAGCAGTACTTC
CSAETGVGYEQYF
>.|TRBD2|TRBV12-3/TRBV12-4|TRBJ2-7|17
TGTGCCAGCAGCGGACTAGCGGGAGGGCCCAACTCCTACGAGCAGTACTTC
CASSGLAGGPNSYEQYF
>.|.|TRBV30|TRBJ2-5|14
TGTGCCTTACAGGACCCCCTATTCCAAGAGACCCAGTACTTC
CALQDPLFQETQYF
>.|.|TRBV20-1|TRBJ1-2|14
TGCAGTGCTAGAGTCGCGGACGGATTCTATGGCTACACCTTC
CSARVADGFYGYTF
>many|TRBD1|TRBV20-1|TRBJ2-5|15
TGCAGTGCTAGGGGGACAGAAACGTACCAAGAGACCCAGTACTTC
CSARGTETYQETQYF
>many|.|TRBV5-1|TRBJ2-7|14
TGCGCCAGCAGCTACTCGAAGGAGGCCTACGAGCAGTACTTC
CASSYSKEAYEQYF
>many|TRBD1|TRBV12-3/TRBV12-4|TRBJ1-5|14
TGTGCCAGCAGTCAGGGACAGGGCGACCAGCCCCAGCATTTT
CASSQGQGDQPQHF
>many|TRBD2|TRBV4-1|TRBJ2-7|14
TGCGCCAGCAGCCAAGGCCAGGGACTATACGAGCAGTACTTC
CASSQGQGLYEQYF
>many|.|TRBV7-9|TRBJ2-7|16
TGTGCCAGCAGCTTAGCGGAGGGGGGTCTAGCCTACGAGCAGTACTTC
CASSLAEGGLAYEQYF
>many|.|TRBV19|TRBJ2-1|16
TGTGCCAGTAGTATCCCTGGGACAATCAGTAGCAATGAGCAGTTCTTC
CASSIPGTISSNEQFF
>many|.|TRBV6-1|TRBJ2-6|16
TGTGCCAGCAGTGTGGCAGGGTGGGATGGGGCCAACGTCCTGACTTTC
CASSVAGWDGANVLTF
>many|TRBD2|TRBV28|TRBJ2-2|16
TGTGCCAGCAGTGAGGGACTAGCGGGAGCCACCGGGGAGCTGTTTTTT
CASSEGLAGATGELFF
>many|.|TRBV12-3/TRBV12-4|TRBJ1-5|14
TGTGCCAGCAGCCCCGACAGAACCAATCAGCCCCAGCATTTT
CASSPDRTNQPQHF
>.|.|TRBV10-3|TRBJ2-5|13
TGTGCCATCAGTGAGGGGGTTCAGGAGACCCAGTACTTC
CAISEGVQETQYF
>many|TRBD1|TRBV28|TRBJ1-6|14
TGTGCCAGCAGTTTGGGACAGTCAAATTCACCCCTCCACTTT
CASSLGQSNSPLHF
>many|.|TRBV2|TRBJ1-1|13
TGTGCCAGCAGTGTGGACAGCGGCACTGAAGCTTTCTTT
CASSVDSGTEAFF
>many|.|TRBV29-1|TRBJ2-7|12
TGCAGCGTTGGGGGGGAGGCCTACGAGCAGTACTTC
CSVGGEAYEQYF
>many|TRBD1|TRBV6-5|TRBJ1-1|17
TGTGCCAGCAGTTACGGACGACAGGGGGCTAAGAACACTGAAGCTTTCTTT
CASSYGRQGAKNTEAFF
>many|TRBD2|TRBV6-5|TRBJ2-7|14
TGTGCCAGCAGCCAGAGCGGGAGCTCCTACGAGCAGTACTTC
CASSQSGSSYEQYF
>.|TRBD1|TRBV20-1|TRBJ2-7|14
TGCAGTGCTAGAGATTGGACAGGGGGATACGAGCAGTACTTC
CSARDWTGGYEQYF
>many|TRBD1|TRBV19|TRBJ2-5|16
TGTGCCAGTAGTACACCCCGGACAGGGTATGGAGAGACCCAGTACTTC
CASSTPRTGYGETQYF